The clone carrying this T cell receptor beta chain was seen at least ten times. The CDR3 runs to 15 residues. The germline V gene encodes CDR1 MDHEN and CDR2 SYDVKM. V dropped 3 bases and J dropped 8; count of bases not matched to a gene: 8. This sample is part of a study of early T cells in non-severe SARS-CoV-2 infection. TCRdb re-analysed the 5' RACE reads in MiXCR, keeping a single row per CDR3 protein. The table records around 63,000 distinct CDR3 sequences, about 6% of them present only once. This receptor was identified in an adult who was a healthcare worker with PCR-confirmed SARS-CoV-2 infection or an uninfected control (not recorded which). This specimen was whole blood, taken at baseline. The chain employs TRBV28 and TRBJ2-1; 9 bases line up with TRBD1. CDR3 in amino acids: CASSLSGTGLYEQFF. The CDR3 nucleotides read TGTGCCAGCAGTTTGTCCGGGACAGGGTTATATGAGCAGTTCTTC.